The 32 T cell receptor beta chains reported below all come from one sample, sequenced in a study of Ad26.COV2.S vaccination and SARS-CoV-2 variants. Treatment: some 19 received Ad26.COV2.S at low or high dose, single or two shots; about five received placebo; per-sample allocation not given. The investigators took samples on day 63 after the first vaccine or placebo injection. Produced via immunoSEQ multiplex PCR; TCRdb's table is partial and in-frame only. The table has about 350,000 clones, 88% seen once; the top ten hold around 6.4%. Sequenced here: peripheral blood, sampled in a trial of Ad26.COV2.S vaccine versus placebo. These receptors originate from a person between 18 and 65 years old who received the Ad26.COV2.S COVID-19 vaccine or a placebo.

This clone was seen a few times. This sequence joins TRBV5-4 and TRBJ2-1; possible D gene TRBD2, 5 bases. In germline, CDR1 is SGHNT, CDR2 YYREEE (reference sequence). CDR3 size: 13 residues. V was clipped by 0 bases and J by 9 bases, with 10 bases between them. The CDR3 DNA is TGTGCCAGCAGCTTGGCTAGTGGAGGTGAGCAGTTCTTC. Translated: CASSLASGGEQFF.

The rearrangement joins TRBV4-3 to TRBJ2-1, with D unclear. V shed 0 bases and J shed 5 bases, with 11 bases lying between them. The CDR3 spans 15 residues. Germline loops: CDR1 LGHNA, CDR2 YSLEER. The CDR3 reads CASSQDLYRHNEQFF. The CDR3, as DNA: TGCGCCAGCAGCCAAGATCTGTACCGGCACAATGAGCAGTTCTTC.

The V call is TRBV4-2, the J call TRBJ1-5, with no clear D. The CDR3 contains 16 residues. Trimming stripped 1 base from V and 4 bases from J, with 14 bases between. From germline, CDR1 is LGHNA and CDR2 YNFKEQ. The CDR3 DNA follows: TGTGCCAGCAGCCAAGTGAGCGGGATGGGGAATCAGCCCCAGCATTTT. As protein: CASSQVSGMGNQPQHF.

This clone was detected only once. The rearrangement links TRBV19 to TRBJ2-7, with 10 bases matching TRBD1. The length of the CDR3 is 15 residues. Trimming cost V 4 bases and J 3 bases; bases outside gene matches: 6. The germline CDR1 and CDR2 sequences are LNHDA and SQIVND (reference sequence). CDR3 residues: CASSTKGQGNYEQYF. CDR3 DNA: TGTGCCAGTAGTACGAAGGGACAGGGGAACTACGAGCAGTACTTC.

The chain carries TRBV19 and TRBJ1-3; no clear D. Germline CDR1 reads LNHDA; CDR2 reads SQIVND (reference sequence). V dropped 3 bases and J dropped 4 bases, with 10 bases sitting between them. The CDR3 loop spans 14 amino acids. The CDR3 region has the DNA TGTGCCAGTAGTATGGGGTCATCAGGAAACACCATATATTTT. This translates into CASSMGSSGNTIYF.

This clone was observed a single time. CDR3 in DNA: TGTGCCAGCAGCATAAACTTACCACGGGGTTCACCCCTCCACTTT. This sequence encodes CASSINLPRGSPLHF. The genes are TRBV7-2 and TRBJ1-6; D not resolved. Germline V gives CDR1 SGHTA, CDR2 FQGNSA. With 5 bases removed from V and 9 bases from J, the gap between germline ends came to 17 bases. The CDR3 consists of 15 residues.

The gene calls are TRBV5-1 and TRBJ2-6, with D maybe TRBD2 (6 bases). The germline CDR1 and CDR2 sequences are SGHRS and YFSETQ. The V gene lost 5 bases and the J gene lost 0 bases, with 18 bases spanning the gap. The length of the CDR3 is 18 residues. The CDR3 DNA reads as TGCGCCAGCAGGCGGGATAGAAGCGGCCACTCTGGGGCCAACGTCCTGACTTTC. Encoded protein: CASRRDRSGHSGANVLTF.

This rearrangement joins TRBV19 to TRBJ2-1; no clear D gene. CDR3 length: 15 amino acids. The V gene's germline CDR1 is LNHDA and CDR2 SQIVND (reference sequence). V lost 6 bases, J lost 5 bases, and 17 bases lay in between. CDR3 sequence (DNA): TGTGCCAGTAGCGCCCGATTCCGGCCCAACAATGAGCAGTTCTTC. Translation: CASSARFRPNNEQFF.

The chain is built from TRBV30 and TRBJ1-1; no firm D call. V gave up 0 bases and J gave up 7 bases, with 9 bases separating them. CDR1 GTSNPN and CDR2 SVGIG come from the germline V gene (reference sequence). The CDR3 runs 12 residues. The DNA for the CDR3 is TGTGCCTGGAGTGTACTTAAATTTGAAGCTTTCTTT. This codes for CAWSVLKFEAFF.

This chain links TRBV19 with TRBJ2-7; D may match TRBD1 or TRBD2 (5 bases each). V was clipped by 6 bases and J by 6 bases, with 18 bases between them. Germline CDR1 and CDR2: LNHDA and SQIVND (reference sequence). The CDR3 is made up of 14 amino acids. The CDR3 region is CASSFLGTTAEQYF. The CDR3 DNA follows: TGTGCCAGTAGCTTCTTAGGGACCACCGCCGAGCAGTACTTC.

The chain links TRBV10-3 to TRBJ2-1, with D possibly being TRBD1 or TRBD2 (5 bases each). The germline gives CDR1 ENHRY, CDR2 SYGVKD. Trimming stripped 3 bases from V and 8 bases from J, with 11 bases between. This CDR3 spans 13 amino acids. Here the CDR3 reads CAISDGATDEQFF. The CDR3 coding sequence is TGTGCCATCAGTGACGGGGCGACGGATGAGCAGTTCTTC.

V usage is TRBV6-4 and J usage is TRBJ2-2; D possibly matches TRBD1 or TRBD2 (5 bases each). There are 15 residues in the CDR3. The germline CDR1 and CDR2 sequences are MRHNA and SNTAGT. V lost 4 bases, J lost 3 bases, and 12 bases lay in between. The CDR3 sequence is CASSVGDGHTGELFF. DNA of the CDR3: TGTGCCAGCAGTGTCGGGGACGGACACACCGGGGAGCTGTTTTTT.

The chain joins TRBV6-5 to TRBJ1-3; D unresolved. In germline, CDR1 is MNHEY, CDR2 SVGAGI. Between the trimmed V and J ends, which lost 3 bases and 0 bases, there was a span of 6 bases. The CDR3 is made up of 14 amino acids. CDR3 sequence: CASSYSISGNTIYF. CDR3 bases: TGTGCCAGCAGTTATTCCATCTCTGGAAACACCATATATTTT.

The CDR3 is CASRGHVGNEQFF. DNA for the CDR3: TGCGCCAGCAGAGGACACGTGGGAAATGAGCAGTTCTTC. The chain links TRBV10-1 to TRBJ2-1, with a possible D match to TRBD1 (5 bases). V dropped 6 bases and J dropped 7 bases, with 13 bases sitting between them. The CDR3 is 13 residues long. CDR1 WNHNN and CDR2 SYGVQD come from the germline V gene (reference sequence).

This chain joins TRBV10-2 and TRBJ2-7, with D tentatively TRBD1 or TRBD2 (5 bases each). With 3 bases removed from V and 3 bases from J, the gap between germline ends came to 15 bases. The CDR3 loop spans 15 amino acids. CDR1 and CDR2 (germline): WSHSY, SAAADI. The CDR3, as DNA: TGCGCCAGCAGTGATGAGAGGACGAGGGGCTACGAGCAGTACTTC. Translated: CASSDERTRGYEQYF.

The CDR3 DNA is TGCAGCGTTGAAGAGAACTATGGCTACACCTTC. It yields the protein CSVEENYGYTF. The chain recombines TRBV29-1 with TRBJ1-2; the D is unclear. This CDR3 region has 11 residues. CDR1 and CDR2 (germline): SQVTM, ANQGSEA. The V and J ends lost 0 bases and 2 bases respectively, with 1 base between them.

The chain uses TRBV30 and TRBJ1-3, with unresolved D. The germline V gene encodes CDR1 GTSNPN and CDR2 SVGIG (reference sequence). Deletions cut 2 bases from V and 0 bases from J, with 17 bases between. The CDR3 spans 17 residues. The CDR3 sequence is CAWSKILWAGSGNTIYF. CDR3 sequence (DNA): TGTGCCTGGAGTAAGATCCTCTGGGCAGGCTCTGGAAACACCATATATTTT. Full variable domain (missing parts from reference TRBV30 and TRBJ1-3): SQTIHQWPATLVQPVGSPLSLECTVEGTSNPNLYWYRQAAGRGLQLLFYSVGIGQISSEVPQNLSASRPQDRQFILSSKKLLLSDSGFYLCAWSKILWAGSGNTIYFGEGSWLTVV.

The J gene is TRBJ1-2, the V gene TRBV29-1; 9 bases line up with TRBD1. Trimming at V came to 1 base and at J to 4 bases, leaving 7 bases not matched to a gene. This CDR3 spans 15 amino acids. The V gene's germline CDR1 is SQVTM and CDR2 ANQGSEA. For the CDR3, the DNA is TGCAGCGTTGAAGGCGGGACAGGGAAGATCTATGGCTACACCTTC. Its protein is CSVEGGTGKIYGYTF.

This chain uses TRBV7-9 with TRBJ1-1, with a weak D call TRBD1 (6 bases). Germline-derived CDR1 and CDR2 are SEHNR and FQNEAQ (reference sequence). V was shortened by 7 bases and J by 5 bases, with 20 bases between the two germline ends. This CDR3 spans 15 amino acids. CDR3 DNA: TGTGCCAGCACCGAAAAAGGGGGAATCGGGACTGAAGCTTTCTTT. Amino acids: CASTEKGGIGTEAFF.

The CDR3: CASSSKGTGKAFF. The CDR3 coding sequence is TGTGCCAGCAGCTCGAAAGGGACAGGGAAAGCTTTCTTT. This rearrangement joins TRBV3-1 (or the pseudogene TRBV3-2) to TRBJ1-1; 9 bases are a match to TRBD1. CDR3 size: 13 residues. The germline V gene encodes CDR1 LGHDT and CDR2 YNNKEL (reference sequence). The V segment lost 5 bases and the J segment 9 bases; nucleotides outside the gene matches: 7.

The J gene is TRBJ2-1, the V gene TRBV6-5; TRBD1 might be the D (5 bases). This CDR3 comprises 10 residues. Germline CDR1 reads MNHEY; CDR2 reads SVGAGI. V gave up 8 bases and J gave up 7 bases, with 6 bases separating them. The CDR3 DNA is TGTGCCAGCGGGGCGAATGAGCAGTTCTTC. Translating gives CASGANEQFF.

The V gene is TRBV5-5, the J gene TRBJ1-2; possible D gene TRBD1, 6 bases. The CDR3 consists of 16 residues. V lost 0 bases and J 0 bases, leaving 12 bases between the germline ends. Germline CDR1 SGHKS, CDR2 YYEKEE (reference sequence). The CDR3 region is CASSLAPTGSNYGYTF. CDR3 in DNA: TGTGCCAGCAGCTTGGCCCCGACAGGCTCTAACTATGGCTACACCTTC.

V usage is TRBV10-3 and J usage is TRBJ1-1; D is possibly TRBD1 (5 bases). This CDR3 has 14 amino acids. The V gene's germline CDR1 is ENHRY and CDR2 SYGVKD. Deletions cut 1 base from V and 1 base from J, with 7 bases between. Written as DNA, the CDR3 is TGTGCCATCAGTGAGTGGGGGTCGAACACTGAAGCTTTCTTT. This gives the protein CAISEWGSNTEAFF.

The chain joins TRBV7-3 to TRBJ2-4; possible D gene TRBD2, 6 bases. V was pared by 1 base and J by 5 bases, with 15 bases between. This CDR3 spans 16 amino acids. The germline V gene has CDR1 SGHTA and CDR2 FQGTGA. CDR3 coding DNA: TGTGCCAGCAGCTTAAGCTCCGGGAGAGGTGAAAACATTCAGTACTTC. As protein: CASSLSSGRGENIQYF.

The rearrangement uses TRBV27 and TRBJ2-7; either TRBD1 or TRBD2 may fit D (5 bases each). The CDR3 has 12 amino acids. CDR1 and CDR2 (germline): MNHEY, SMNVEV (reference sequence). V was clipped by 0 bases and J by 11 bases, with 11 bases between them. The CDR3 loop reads CASSLSGGPEYF. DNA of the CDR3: TGTGCCAGCAGTTTATCTGGGGGTCCCGAGTACTTC.

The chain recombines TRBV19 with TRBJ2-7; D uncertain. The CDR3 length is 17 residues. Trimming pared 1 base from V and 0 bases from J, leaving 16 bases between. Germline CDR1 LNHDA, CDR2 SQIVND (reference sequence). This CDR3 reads CASSIGRDGSGSYEQYF. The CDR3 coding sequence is TGTGCCAGTAGTATAGGCCGTGACGGCTCTGGCTCCTACGAGCAGTACTTC.

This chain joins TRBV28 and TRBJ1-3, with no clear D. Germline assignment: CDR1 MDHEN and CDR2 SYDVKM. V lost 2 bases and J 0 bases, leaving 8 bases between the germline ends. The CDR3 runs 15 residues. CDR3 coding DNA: TGTGCCAGCAGTTTAGGGTCGTACTCTGGAAACACCATATATTTT. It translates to CASSLGSYSGNTIYF.

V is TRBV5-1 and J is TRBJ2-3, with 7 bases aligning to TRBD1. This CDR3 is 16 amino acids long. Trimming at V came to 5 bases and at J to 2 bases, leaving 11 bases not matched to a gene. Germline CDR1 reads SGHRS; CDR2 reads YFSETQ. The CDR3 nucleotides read TGCGCCAGCAGACTTGAGGGGGCCCTTGCCACAGATACGCAGTATTTT. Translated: CASRLEGALATDTQYF.

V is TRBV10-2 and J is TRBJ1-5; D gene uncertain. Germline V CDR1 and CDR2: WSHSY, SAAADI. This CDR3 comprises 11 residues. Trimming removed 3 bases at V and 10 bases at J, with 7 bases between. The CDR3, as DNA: TGCGCCAGCAGTGATACGGGACCCCAGCATTTT. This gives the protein CASSDTGPQHF.

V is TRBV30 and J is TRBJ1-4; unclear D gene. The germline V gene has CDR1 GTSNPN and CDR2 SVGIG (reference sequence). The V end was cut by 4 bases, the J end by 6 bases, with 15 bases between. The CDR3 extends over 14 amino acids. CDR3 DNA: TGTGCCTGGACCAGAGGAGGTGGGGATGAAAAACTGTTTTTT. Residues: CAWTRGGGDEKLFF.

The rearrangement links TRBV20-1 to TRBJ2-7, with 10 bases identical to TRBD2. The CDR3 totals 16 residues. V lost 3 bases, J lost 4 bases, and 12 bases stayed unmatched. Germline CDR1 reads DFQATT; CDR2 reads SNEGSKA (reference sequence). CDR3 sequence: CSASVRASGGGYEQYF. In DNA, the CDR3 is TGCAGTGCTAGTGTCCGGGCTAGCGGGGGCGGTTACGAGCAGTACTTC.

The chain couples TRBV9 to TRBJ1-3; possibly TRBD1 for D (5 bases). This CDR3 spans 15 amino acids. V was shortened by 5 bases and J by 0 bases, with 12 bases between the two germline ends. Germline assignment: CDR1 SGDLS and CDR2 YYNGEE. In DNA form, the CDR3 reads TGTGCCAGCAGTGTTTCGGGGGGCTCTGGAAACACCATATATTTT. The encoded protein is CASSVSGGSGNTIYF. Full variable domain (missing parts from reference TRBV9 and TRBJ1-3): DSGVTQTPKHLITATGQRVTLRCSPRSGDLSVYWYQQSLDQGLQFLIQYYNGEERAKGNILERFSAQQFPDLHSELNLSSLELGDSALYFCASSVSGGSGNTIYFGEGSWLTVV.